This passage covers 16 T cell receptor beta chains from one sample sequenced in a study of blood T cell repertoires in COVID-19. The data were produced by immunoSEQ multiplex PCR, yet TCRdb's version contains in-frame clones alone and is incomplete. The sample includes about 200,000 clones, 85% to 90% of them seen just once. The specimen sequenced was peripheral blood. These receptors were taken from a woman in her forties or fifties with acute or convalescent COVID-19.

This chain connects TRBV24-1 to TRBJ1-5; TRBD1 matches at 11 bases. The V gene end was trimmed by 8 bases and the J gene end by 0 bases; junction bases not matched to a gene: 8. From germline, CDR1 is KGHDR and CDR2 SFDVKD. The CDR3 has 17 amino acids. CDR3 nucleotide sequence: TGTGCCACCAACACCGGGACAGGGGGTATTAGCAATCAGCCCCAGCATTTT. This encodes CATNTGTGGISNQPQHF.

The chain has TRBV7-6 and TRBJ2-7; no firm D call. V was shortened by 2 bases and J by 6 bases, with 5 bases between the two germline ends. The germline gives CDR1 SGHVS, CDR2 FNYEAQ. The CDR3 sequence is 11 residues long. CDR3 amino acids: CASSLFGEQYF. The CDR3 bases are TGTGCCAGCAGCTTATTCGGCGAGCAGTACTTC.

The V gene is TRBV29-1, the J gene TRBJ2-3; 8 positions match TRBD2. V trimming: 4 bases; J trimming: 8 bases; junction bases outside the gene matches: 20. The germline V gene has CDR1 SQVTM and CDR2 ANQGSEA. The CDR3 extends over 17 amino acids. The CDR3 reads CSVGVGSSAGARGTQYF. In DNA, the CDR3 is TGCAGCGTTGGTGTGGGGAGCTCAGCGGGGGCAAGGGGTACGCAGTATTTT.

This clone has only one observation. Relative to the germline gene, one junction end is altered; a read error may explain this. The chain links TRBV5-1 to TRBJ2-1; TRBD2 matches 9 bases. The CDR3 extends over 15 amino acids. CDR1 SGHRS and CDR2 YFSETQ come from the germline V gene. CDR3 loop: CARSLGAGGGNEQFF. The CDR3 DNA sequence: TGCGCCCGCAGCTTGGGGGCGGGGGGGGGTAATGAGCAGTTCTTC.

This chain joins TRBV7-8 and TRBJ1-3; D not certain. Germline CDR1 and CDR2: SGHVS and FQNEAQ. The CDR3 consists of 17 residues. Trimming removed 4 bases at V and 1 base at J, with 17 bases between. The CDR3 is CASSSNLRRASGNTIYF. In nucleotides, the CDR3 is TGTGCCAGCAGCTCCAATCTCAGGAGGGCGTCTGGAAACACCATATATTTT.

CDR3 nucleotides: TGTGCCAGCAGCCAGAGGTCTAGCGGGACTGTTCGCGAGCAGTACTTC. This translates into CASSQRSSGTVREQYF. The J gene is TRBJ2-7, the V gene TRBV5-6, with 9 bases aligning to TRBD2. The CDR3 has 16 amino acids. The V gene end was trimmed by 4 bases and the J gene end by 6 bases; junction bases not matched to a gene: 14. Germline CDR1 is SGHDT and CDR2 is YYEEEE.

The chain is built from TRBV18 and TRBJ1-6; D may be TRBD1 (5 bases). Between the trimmed V and J ends, which lost 2 bases and 5 bases, there was a span of 13 bases. CDR3 length equals 16 residues. From germline, CDR1 is KGHSH and CDR2 LQKENI. This CDR3 reads CASSPNGGRHNSPLHF. In DNA, the CDR3 is TGTGCCAGCTCACCAAACGGGGGAAGGCATAATTCACCCCTCCACTTT.

The chain links TRBV7-2 to TRBJ1-3; D possibly corresponds to TRBD1 (5 bases). Per the germline V gene, CDR1 is SGHTA and CDR2 is FQGNSA. The CDR3 consists of 15 residues. With 1 base removed from V and 1 base from J, the gap between germline ends came to 8 bases. The CDR3 sequence is CASSLVAGSGNTIYF. CDR3 coding DNA: TGTGCCAGCAGCTTAGTGGCAGGGTCTGGAAACACCATATATTTT.

The rearrangement uses TRBV4-2 and TRBJ2-2; 8 bases line up with TRBD2. The CDR3 contains 16 residues. Germline values: CDR1 LGHNA, CDR2 YNFKEQ. V gave up 1 base and J gave up 5 bases; unmatched junction bases: 6. The CDR3 DNA sequence: TGTGCCAGCAGCCAAGCCTCCGGGACTAGTACCGGGGAGCTGTTTTTT. Translating gives CASSQASGTSTGELFF.

The genes are TRBV2 and TRBJ2-7; D uncertain. CDR3 length: 15 amino acids. V lost 3 bases and J 2 bases, leaving 14 bases between the germline ends. CDR1 and CDR2 (germline): SNHLY, FYNNEI. CDR3 nucleotide sequence: TGTGCCAGCAGTGACCCTGGCGGCCTCGCCTACGAGCAGTACTTC. This gives the protein CASSDPGGLAYEQYF.

This clone is a singleton in its sample. The chain uses TRBV13 and TRBJ2-3; 7 nucleotides agree with TRBD2. Trimming at V came to 4 bases and at J to 6 bases, leaving 13 bases not matched to a gene. Looked up from germline, CDR1 is PRHDT and CDR2 is FYEKMQ (reference sequence). The CDR3 has 16 amino acids. The DNA for the CDR3 is TGTGCCAGCAGCTCTCTAGCGGTCCGAGGGAGGGATACGCAGTATTTT. Protein product: CASSSLAVRGRDTQYF.

V is TRBV27 and J is TRBJ2-7; 14 nucleotides agree with TRBD2. V lost 4 bases to trimming and J lost 0 bases; unmatched junction nucleotides: 8. In germline, CDR1 is MNHEY, CDR2 SMNVEV (reference sequence). The CDR3 is 18 amino acids. CDR3 nucleotide sequence: TGTGCCAGCAGTTCTGGACTAGCGGGAGGCCCAAACTCCTACGAGCAGTACTTC. As protein: CASSSGLAGGPNSYEQYF.

This chain uses TRBV11-2 with TRBJ2-1, with D possibly TRBD2 on 6 matching bases. The CDR3 contains 15 residues. Germline CDR1 is SGHAT and CDR2 is FQNNGV. Between the trimmed V and J ends, which lost 0 bases and 3 bases, there was a span of 9 bases. The CDR3 is CASSLDVGGYNEQFF. CDR3 bases: TGTGCCAGCAGCTTAGATGTGGGGGGCTACAATGAGCAGTTCTTC.

This clone appeared a few times. At one end the junction does not follow the germline gene, possibly because of a read error. This chain's CDR3 is CASSQDRAGLGDF. As DNA, the CDR3 is TGCGCCAGCAGCCAAGATCGGGCGGGACTTGGAGACTTC. V is TRBV4-3 and J is TRBJ2-4; possibly TRBD2 for D (6 bases). The CDR3 consists of 13 residues. The germline V gene has CDR1 LGHNA and CDR2 YSLEER.

The chain uses TRBV6-2 or TRBV6-3 and TRBJ1-2; a possible D gene is TRBD1 (5 bases). With 6 bases removed from V and 4 bases from J, the gap between germline ends came to 12 bases. Germline CDR1 is MNHEY and CDR2 is SVGEGT. The CDR3 length is 13 residues. DNA of the CDR3: TGTGCCAGCAGCCCGACAGCCGTCTATGGCTACACCTTC. It translates to CASSPTAVYGYTF.

The CDR3 DNA is TGCGCCAGCAGCCCCGGGGAGGGCTTTGAAAAACTGTTTTTT. The encoded protein is CASSPGEGFEKLFF. The chain joins TRBV5-1 to TRBJ1-4; unclear D gene. The CDR3 covers 14 residues. The V end lost 4 bases, the J end lost 7 bases, and 14 bases lay between the germline ends. The V gene's germline CDR1 is SGHRS and CDR2 YFSETQ.